These T cell receptor beta chains were read from a single sample in a study of human T cells and chemical hapten exposure. TCRdb re-derived calls from the RACE reads in MiXCR, one entry per CDR3 protein. The sample has more than 85,000 distinct CDR3 sequences, about 8.5% seen once; the top ten hold approximately 2.8%. The sample in question was whole blood, obtained in connection with sensitization to the hapten diphenylcyclopropenone (DPC). Source of these receptors: a man aged 40-50 years with alopecia areata. Some clones in this sample may be carry-over from other donors' samples. Both conserved end residues are part of each CDR3. D genes are given only for firm matches. For some rows the clone size is stated as once, few or many, or as a class when expanded; others skip it.

TRBJ2-3 TRBV7-2 many TRBD2 TGTGCCAGCAGCTTAGGGGCGGGAGGAGGCACAGATACGCAGTATTTT CASSLGAGGGTDTQYF
TRBJ1-5 TRBV6-6 many TRBD1 TGTGCCAGCAGTTACGAAGGGGGCGGGTGGTCGCCCCAGCATTTT CASSYEGGGWSPQHF
TRBJ1-5 TRBV7-2 NA TRBD1 TGTGCCAGCAGCTTTGGGACAGGGGGATTCAATCGGCCCCAGCATTTT CASSFGTGGFNRPQHF
TRBJ2-3 TRBV12-3/TRBV12-4 few NA TGTGCCAGCACCCCACTACCGGGATCACTAGCTGGAGATACGCAGTATTTT CASTPLPGSLAGDTQYF
TRBJ2-5 TRBV7-9 NA NA TGTGCCAGCAGCTTAGCAGGGCATCAAGAGACCCAGTACTTC CASSLAGHQETQYF
TRBJ2-3 TRBV29-1 many TRBD1 TGCAGCGTAAGGAGAGGGGACAGGGGGGGTCCAGATACGCAGTATTTT CSVRRGDRGGPDTQYF
TRBJ1-5 TRBV27 many NA TGTGCCAGCAGTTTATCTGTATCGCGGGGCAATCAGCCCCAGCATTTT CASSLSVSRGNQPQHF
TRBJ2-1 TRBV7-9 NA TRBD2 TGTGCCAGCAGCGAGGGGACTAGCGGGAGGGCCTGGGGTGAGCAGTTCTTC CASSEGTSGRAWGEQFF
TRBJ2-3 TRBV10-3 many NA TGTGCCATCAGTGAAGCTAGTGGGGTGGCAGATACGCAGTATTTT CAISEASGVADTQYF
TRBJ2-1 TRBV7-9 many TRBD1 TGTGCCAGCAGCTTAGGGGGGACAGTAAATGAGCAGTTCTTC CASSLGGTVNEQFF
TRBJ2-5 TRBV29-1 many TRBD1 TGCAGCGCCGGGACAGGGGGTAGGACCCAGTACTTC CSAGTGGRTQYF
TRBJ2-3 TRBV28 many NA TGTGCCAGCAGTTCCCTCATACCCTACACAGATACGCAGTATTTT CASSSLIPYTDTQYF
TRBJ2-3 TRBV5-1 NA NA TGCGCCAGCAGCTTGCAGGGAATAAGCACAGATACGCAGTATTTT CASSLQGISTDTQYF
TRBJ2-3 TRBV19 few NA TGTGCCAGTAGTGACAGAGGCACAGATACGCAGTATTTT CASSDRGTDTQYF
TRBJ2-3 TRBV7-2 few NA TGTGCCAGCAGCTTCCCCCTGGGGGGCGTCCCAGATACGCAGTATTTT CASSFPLGGVPDTQYF
TRBJ2-2 TRBV6-7 NA TRBD2 TGTGCCAAGGGCTTTAGCGGGCGGACCGGGGAGCTGTTTTTT CAKGFSGRTGELFF
TRBJ1-4 TRBV5-6 many NA TGTGCCAGCAGCTGGTATGGGTTAAATGAAAAACTGTTTTTT CASSWYGLNEKLFF
TRBJ2-7 TRBV9 few NA TGTGCCAGCAGCCAGGGTGGGGCAGTGAGCGAGCAGTACTTC CASSQGGAVSEQYF
TRBJ2-3 TRBV5-1 many TRBD2 TGCGCCAGCAGCAAGGGGAGTTCCGGGACTAGCGTGTATTTT CASSKGSSGTSVYF
TRBJ2-1 TRBV28 many TRBD2 TGTGCCAGCAGTTTAGCGGGAGCCTACAATGAGCAGTTCTTC CASSLAGAYNEQFF
TRBJ1-1 TRBV6-4 NA TRBD1 TGTGCCAGCAGAGCCCAGGGGGCGAACACTGAAGCTTTCTTT CASRAQGANTEAFF
TRBJ1-1 TRBV18 many NA TGTGCCAGCTCACAACAGGAGAACACTGAAGCTTTCTTT CASSQQENTEAFF
TRBJ2-1 TRBV29-1 NA NA TGCAGCGTCCGCGGGCAGAGCAATGAGCAGTTCTTC CSVRGQSNEQFF
TRBJ1-6 TRBV14 many NA TGTGCCAGCAGCCAAGTGAATTCACCCCTCCACTTT CASSQVNSPLHF
TRBJ1-1 TRBV5-1 many NA TGCGCCAGCAGCTTGTGGAACAGACTGAACACTGAAGCTTTCTTT CASSLWNRLNTEAFF
TRBJ2-3 TRBV29-1 many TRBD2 TGCAGCGTTGCTGAGACTAGCGGCACGCAGTATTTT CSVAETSGTQYF
TRBJ1-1 TRBV25-1 NA TRBD1 TGTGCCAGCAGTGAACTTACCCCGGGACAGGGGGCAATGAACACTGAAGCTTTCTTT CASSELTPGQGAMNTEAFF
TRBJ2-1 TRBV12-3/TRBV12-4 many TRBD2 TGTGCCAGCAGCCCGGGACTAGCGACGAATGAGCAGTTCTTC CASSPGLATNEQFF
TRBJ2-1 TRBV5-1 few NA TGCGCCAGCAGCCCCGTCCTTTCGAGCTCCTCCTACAATGAGCAGTTCTTC CASSPVLSSSSYNEQFF
TRBJ2-1 TRBV6-2/TRBV6-3 few NA TGTGCCAGCAGTCCCGGACCAGTTCTTTACAATGAGCAGTTCTTC CASSPGPVLYNEQFF
TRBJ2-7 TRBV5-1 few NA TGCGCCAGCAGCTTGGGATGGGACACCTCCTACGAGCAGTACTTC CASSLGWDTSYEQYF